This T cell receptor (beta chain) originates from a study of T cell changes during pregnancy in multiple sclerosis. V lost 0 bases, J lost 6 bases, and 8 bases stayed unmatched. The CDR3 consists of 17 residues. Germline loops: CDR1 SEHNR, CDR2 FQNEAQ (reference sequence). Sequenced by immunoSEQ multiplex PCR; TCRdb stores in-frame clones only, minus some. This table has around 110,000 clones, 80% to 95% appearing once. This TCR came from a female donor with multiple sclerosis, enrolled in a pregnancy study. The chain is built from TRBV7-9 and TRBJ2-5; 12 positions agree with TRBD2. The sequencing here drew on peripheral blood, taken in the third trimester of pregnancy. This chain's CDR3 is CASSLASSGRASQTQYF. CDR3 DNA sequence: TGTGCCAGCAGCTTAGCGTCTAGCGGGAGGGCCTCCCAGACCCAGTACTTC.